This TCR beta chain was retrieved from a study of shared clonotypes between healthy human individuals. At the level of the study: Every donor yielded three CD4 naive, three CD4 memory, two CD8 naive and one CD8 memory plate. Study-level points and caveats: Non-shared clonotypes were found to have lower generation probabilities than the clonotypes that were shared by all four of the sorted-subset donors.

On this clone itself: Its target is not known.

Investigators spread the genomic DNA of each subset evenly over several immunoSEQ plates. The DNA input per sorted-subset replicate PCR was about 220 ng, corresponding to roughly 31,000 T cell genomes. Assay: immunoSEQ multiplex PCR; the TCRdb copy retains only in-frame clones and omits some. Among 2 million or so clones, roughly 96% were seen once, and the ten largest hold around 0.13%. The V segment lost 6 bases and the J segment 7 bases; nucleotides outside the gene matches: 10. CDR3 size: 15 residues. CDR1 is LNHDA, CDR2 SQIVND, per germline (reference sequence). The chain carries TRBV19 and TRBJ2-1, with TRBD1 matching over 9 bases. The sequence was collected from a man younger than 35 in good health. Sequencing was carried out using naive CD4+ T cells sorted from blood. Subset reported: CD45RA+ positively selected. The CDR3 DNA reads TGTGCCAGTAGCAAGGGGACAGGGAGAATGAATGAGCAGTTCTTC. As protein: CASSKGTGRMNEQFF.